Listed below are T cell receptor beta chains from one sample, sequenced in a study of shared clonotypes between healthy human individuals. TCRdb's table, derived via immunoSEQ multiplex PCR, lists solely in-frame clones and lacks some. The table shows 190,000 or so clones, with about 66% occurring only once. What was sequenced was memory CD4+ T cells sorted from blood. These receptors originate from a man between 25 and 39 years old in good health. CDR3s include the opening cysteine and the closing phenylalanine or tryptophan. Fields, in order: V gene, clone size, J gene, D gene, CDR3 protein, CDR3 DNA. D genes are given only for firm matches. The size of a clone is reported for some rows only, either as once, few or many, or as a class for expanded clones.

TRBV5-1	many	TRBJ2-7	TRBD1	CASTGQGYEQYF	TGCGCCAGCACCGGACAGGGCTACGAGCAGTACTTC
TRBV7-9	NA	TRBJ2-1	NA	CASSLGPDEQFF	TGTGCCAGCAGCTTAGGACCCGATGAGCAGTTCTTC
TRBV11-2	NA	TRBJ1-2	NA	CASSLEAGLANYGYTF	TGTGCCAGCAGCTTAGAGGCAGGCCTTGCTAACTATGGCTACACCTTC
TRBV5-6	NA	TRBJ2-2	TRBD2	CASSIRTSGRAGELFF	TGTGCCAGCAGCATCAGGACTAGCGGGAGGGCCGGGGAGCTGTTTTTT
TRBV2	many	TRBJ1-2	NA	CASRGPGPGYGYTF	TGTGCCAGCAGGGGCCCAGGGCCAGGCTATGGCTACACCTTC
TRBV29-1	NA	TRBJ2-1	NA	CSVTSGLFEQFF	TGCAGCGTTACTAGTGGGTTGTTCGAGCAGTTCTTC
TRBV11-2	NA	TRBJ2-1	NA	CASSLGGGAYNEQFF	TGTGCCAGCAGCTTAGGGGGGGGCGCCTACAATGAGCAGTTCTTC
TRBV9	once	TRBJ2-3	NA	CASSVEQRVGGTQYF	TGTGCCAGCAGCGTAGAACAGCGGGTGGGGGGTACGCAGTATTTT
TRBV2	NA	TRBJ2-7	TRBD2	CASRDYTSGSSYEQYF	TGTGCCAGCAGGGACTATACTAGCGGCAGCTCCTACGAGCAGTACTTC
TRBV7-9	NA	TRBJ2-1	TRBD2	CASSLARLAGHNEQFF	TGTGCCAGCAGCTTAGCGCGGCTAGCGGGACACAATGAGCAGTTCTTC
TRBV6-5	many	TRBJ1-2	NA	CASSYGGPFTGYTF	TGTGCCAGCAGTTATGGGGGTCCCTTTACAGGCTACACCTTC
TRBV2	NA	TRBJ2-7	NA	CASSYSYEQYF	TGTGCCAGCAGTTACTCCTACGAGCAGTACTTC
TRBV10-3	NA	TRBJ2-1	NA	CAIRRDSHNEQFF	TGTGCCATCAGGAGGGACTCCCACAATGAGCAGTTCTTC
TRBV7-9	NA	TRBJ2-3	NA	CASSFGRPWAMDTQYF	TGTGCCAGCAGCTTCGGCCGGCCTTGGGCTATGGATACGCAGTATTTT
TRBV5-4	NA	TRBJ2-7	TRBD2	CASSLAGGPYEQYF	TGTGCCAGCAGCTTAGCGGGAGGGCCCTACGAGCAGTACTTC
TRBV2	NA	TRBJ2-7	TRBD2	CASRASGSSDEQYF	TGTGCCAGCAGGGCTAGCGGGAGTTCGGACGAGCAGTACTTC
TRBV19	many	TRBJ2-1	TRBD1	CASSLGQAIYNEQFF	TGTGCCAGTAGCCTGGGACAGGCGATATACAATGAGCAGTTCTTC
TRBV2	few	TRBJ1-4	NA	CASAVPEGTNEKLFF	TGTGCCAGCGCCGTCCCGGAAGGGACTAATGAAAAACTGTTTTTT
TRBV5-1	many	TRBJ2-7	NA	CASSAGTEVSYEQYF	TGCGCCAGCAGCGCCGGGACGGAGGTTTCCTACGAGCAGTACTTC
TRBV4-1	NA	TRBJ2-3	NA	CASSQGISVGTQYF	TGCGCCAGCAGCCAAGGAATATCAGTGGGTACGCAGTATTTT
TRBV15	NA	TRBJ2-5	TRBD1	CATSRLIVGTGGPETQYF	TGTGCCACCAGCAGACTCATCGTGGGGACAGGGGGCCCAGAGACCCAGTACTTC
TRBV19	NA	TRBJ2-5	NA	CASSNLQETQYF	TGTGCCAGTAGTAACTTACAAGAGACCCAGTACTTC
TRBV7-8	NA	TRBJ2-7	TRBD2	CASSSGLAGTSMYEQYF	TGTGCCAGCAGCTCGGGACTAGCGGGAACTTCAATGTACGAGCAGTACTTC
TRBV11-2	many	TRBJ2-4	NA	CASSLPTVARGAKNIQYF	TGTGCCAGCAGCTTACCTACGGTAGCGAGGGGAGCCAAAAACATTCAGTACTTC
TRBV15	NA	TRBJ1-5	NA	CATSRDITGSNQPQHF	TGTGCCACCAGCAGAGATATAACAGGGAGCAATCAGCCCCAGCATTTT
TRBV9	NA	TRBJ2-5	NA	CASSPLLGAQGTQYF	TGTGCCAGCAGCCCCCTTCTCGGGGCGCAGGGGACCCAGTACTTC
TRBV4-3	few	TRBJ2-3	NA	CASKRDPSTDTQYF	TGCGCCAGCAAAAGGGACCCTAGCACAGATACGCAGTATTTT
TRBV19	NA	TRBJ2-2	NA	CASSIGGTNTGELFF	TGTGCCAGTAGTATAGGTGGGACGAACACCGGGGAGCTGTTTTTT
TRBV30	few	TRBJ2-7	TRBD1	CAWNETGNYEQYF	TGTGCCTGGAATGAGACAGGGAACTACGAGCAGTACTTC
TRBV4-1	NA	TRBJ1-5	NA	CASSQSDRTDQPQHF	TGCGCCAGCAGCCAATCGGACCGGACGGATCAGCCCCAGCATTTT
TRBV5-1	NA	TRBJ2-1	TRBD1	CASSLRDSRFF	TGCGCCAGCAGTCTCCGGGACAGCCGGTTCTTC
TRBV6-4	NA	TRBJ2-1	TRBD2	CASSDLAGKKGNEQFF	TGTGCCAGCAGTGACTTAGCGGGAAAGAAAGGGAATGAGCAGTTCTTC
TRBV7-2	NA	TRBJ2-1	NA	CASSLPRVYNEQFF	TGTGCCAGCAGCTTACCTCGCGTATACAATGAGCAGTTCTTC
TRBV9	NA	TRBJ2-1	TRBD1	CASSVAGQGYNEQFF	TGTGCCAGCAGCGTTGCGGGACAGGGTTATAATGAGCAGTTCTTC
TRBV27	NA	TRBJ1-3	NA	CASSRRFRDLSGNTIYF	TGTGCCAGCAGCCGCCGATTCAGGGACCTCTCTGGAAACACCATATATTTT
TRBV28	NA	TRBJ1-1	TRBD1	CASYRGAEAFF	TGTGCCAGCTACAGGGGTGCTGAAGCTTTCTTT
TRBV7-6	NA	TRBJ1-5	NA	CASSYTIDQPQHF	TGTGCCAGCAGCTATACCATCGATCAGCCCCAGCATTTT
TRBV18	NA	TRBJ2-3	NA	CASSPVAGSDTQYF	TGTGCCAGCTCACCAGTCGCGGGGTCAGATACGCAGTATTTT
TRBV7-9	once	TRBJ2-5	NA	CASRTGTGGRFRETQYF	TGTGCCAGCAGGACAGGAACGGGAGGCCGATTTCGGGAGACCCAGTACTTC
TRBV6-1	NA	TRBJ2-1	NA	CASRRMSSYNEQFF	TGTGCCAGCAGGAGGATGAGCTCCTACAATGAGCAGTTCTTC
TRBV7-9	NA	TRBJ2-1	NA	CASSRMGVAANYNEQFF	TGTGCCAGCAGCCGAATGGGAGTAGCGGCAAACTACAATGAGCAGTTCTTC
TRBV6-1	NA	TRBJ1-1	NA	CASSEAGRNTEAFF	TGTGCCAGCAGTGAAGCGGGCAGGAACACTGAAGCTTTCTTT
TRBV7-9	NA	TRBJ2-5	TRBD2	CASSLAGTSGVQETQYF	TGTGCCAGCAGCTTGGCGGGGACTAGCGGAGTCCAAGAGACCCAGTACTTC
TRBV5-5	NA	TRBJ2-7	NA	CASSPSLSNGGEQYF	TGTGCCAGCAGCCCCTCCCTGTCCAACGGAGGCGAGCAGTACTTC
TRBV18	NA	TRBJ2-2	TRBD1	CASSKNRDRGTGELFF	TGTGCCAGCTCTAAAAACCGGGACAGAGGGACCGGGGAGCTGTTTTTT
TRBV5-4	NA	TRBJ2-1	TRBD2	CASSLVLAGYNEQFF	TGTGCCAGCAGCTTGGTGCTAGCGGGGTACAATGAGCAGTTCTTC
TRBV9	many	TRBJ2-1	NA	CASSVGYNEQFF	TGTGCCAGCAGCGTAGGGTACAATGAGCAGTTCTTC
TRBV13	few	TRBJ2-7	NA	CASSFSGYEQYF	TGTGCCAGCAGCTTCTCCGGGTACGAGCAGTACTTC
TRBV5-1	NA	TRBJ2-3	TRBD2	CASSLPSGDTDTQYF	TGCGCCAGCAGCTTACCTAGCGGTGACACAGATACGCAGTATTTT
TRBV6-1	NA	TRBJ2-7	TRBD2	CASRGGTSAYEQYF	TGTGCCAGCAGGGGGGGAACTAGCGCCTACGAGCAGTACTTC
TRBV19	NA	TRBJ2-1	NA	CASSILSQGTEQFF	TGTGCCAGTAGTATCCTCTCACAGGGAACCGAGCAGTTCTTC
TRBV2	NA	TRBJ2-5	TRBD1	CASSRQGRETQYF	TGTGCCAGCAGTCGACAGGGTCGAGAGACCCAGTACTTC
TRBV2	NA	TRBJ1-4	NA	CASSVPATNEKLFF	TGTGCCAGCAGTGTTCCGGCAACTAATGAAAAACTGTTTTTT
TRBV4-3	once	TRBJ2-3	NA	CASSQGTPGYDTQYF	TGCGCCAGCAGCCAAGGGACGCCCGGCTATGATACGCAGTATTTT
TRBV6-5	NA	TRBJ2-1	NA	CASSRSGPVNEQFF	TGTGCCAGCAGTCGCAGCGGACCGGTGAATGAGCAGTTCTTC
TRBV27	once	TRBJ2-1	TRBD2	CASSLLIAGLGVEQFF	TGTGCCAGCAGTTTATTGATAGCGGGATTGGGAGTTGAGCAGTTCTTC
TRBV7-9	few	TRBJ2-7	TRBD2	CASSSHLAGRAYEQYF	TGTGCCAGCAGCTCCCACTTAGCGGGACGGGCCTACGAGCAGTACTTC
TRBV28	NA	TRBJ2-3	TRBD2	CASSEREAGTDTQYF	TGTGCCAGCAGCGAGCGGGAGGCTGGCACAGATACGCAGTATTTT
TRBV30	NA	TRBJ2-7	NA	CAWSVGGALREQYF	TGTGCCTGGAGTGTTGGCGGGGCCCTCCGCGAGCAGTACTTC